The rows below give T cell receptor beta chains drawn from one sample of a study of patients and donors after allogeneic stem cell transplantation. One entry per CDR3 protein, called by TCRdb with MiXCR from the RT-PCR reads. The sample has 900,000 to 1,000,000 distinct CDR3 sequences, approximately 19% seen once. Sequencing was carried out using blood, either unsorted or a sorted T cell fraction (not recorded which). The receptor set was obtained from a human donor who was either an allogeneic HSCT recipient or a stem cell or donor lymphocyte infusion donor (not recorded which). It is not recorded whose cells these are; they may come from a transplant donor. CDR3s include the opening cysteine and the closing phenylalanine or tryptophan. The D gene is left open where the match is weak. Clone size is shown for a subset of rows, as once, few, many or a class of expanded clone.

J	size	D	V	DNA	CDR3
TRBJ1-2	-	-	TRBV6-1	TGTGCCAGCCGGAGGGGGTCCTCCTATGGCTACACCTTC	CASRRGSSYGYTF
TRBJ2-7	few	-	TRBV20-1	TGCAGTGCTAGAGGTGTCCAGGCTCTTTTTACCTACGAGCAGTACTTC	CSARGVQALFTYEQYF
TRBJ1-1	few	-	TRBV20-1	TGCAGTGCTACTGCTTGGAACACTGAAGCTTTCTTT	CSATAWNTEAFF
TRBJ1-2	few	TRBD1	TRBV5-5	TGTGCCAGCAGCTTGACAGGGGCCACCTTGGGTGGCTACACCTTC	CASSLTGATLGGYTF
TRBJ2-2	-	-	TRBV3-1	TGTGCCAGCAGCCCCCGGCCAGGGCCGAACACCGGGGAGCTGTTTTTT	CASSPRPGPNTGELFF
TRBJ1-1	-	-	TRBV5-1	TGCGCCAGCAGCCCACAGCCGGGCCTTAACACTGAAGCTTTCTTT	CASSPQPGLNTEAFF
TRBJ2-7	-	-	TRBV12-3/TRBV12-4	TGTGCCAGCACCACGGACGGAGACGAGCAGTACTTC	CASTTDGDEQYF
TRBJ2-1	many	-	TRBV12-3/TRBV12-4	TGTGCCAGCAGTTCACATGAGCAGTTCTTC	CASSSHEQFF
TRBJ1-1	-	TRBD1	TRBV5-4	TGTGCCAGCAGCATCGGACAGGGGGCACGTACGACTGAAGCTTTCTTT	CASSIGQGARTTEAFF
TRBJ1-1	few	-	TRBV5-1	TGCGCCAGCAGACCGACACCGAACACTGAAGCTTTCTTT	CASRPTPNTEAFF
TRBJ2-4	-	TRBD1	TRBV7-9	TGTGCCAGCAGCTCTTACGGGACAGGGGAAAACATTCAGTACTTC	CASSSYGTGENIQYF
TRBJ2-6	-	-	TRBV6-1	TGTGCCAGCTCAGGGGCCGCCGGGGGGGCCAACGTCCTGACTTTC	CASSGAAGGANVLTF
TRBJ2-7	many	-	TRBV12-3/TRBV12-4	TGTGCCAGCAGTTATCCTAACCGGGACTCCTACGAGCAGTACTTC	CASSYPNRDSYEQYF
TRBJ1-6	few	-	TRBV6-1	TGTGCCAGCAGGAAGGGGTTATGGAATTCACCCCTCCACTTT	CASRKGLWNSPLHF
TRBJ1-6	many	TRBD1	TRBV5-1	TGCGCCAGCAGCGATCGGACAGGGAGTTCACCCCTCCACTTT	CASSDRTGSSPLHF
TRBJ1-5	-	TRBD1	TRBV6-5	TGTGCCAGCAGTTCCCCCGACAGGGGCGTCCAGCCCCAGCATTTT	CASSSPDRGVQPQHF
TRBJ2-3	few	-	TRBV5-4	TGTGCCAGCAGCTCCCTGGGTGGCAGTGGAGATACGCAGTATTTT	CASSSLGGSGDTQYF
TRBJ2-7	-	-	TRBV4-1	TGCGCCAGCAGCCAATGGAGCGGATGGTACGAGCAGTACTTC	CASSQWSGWYEQYF